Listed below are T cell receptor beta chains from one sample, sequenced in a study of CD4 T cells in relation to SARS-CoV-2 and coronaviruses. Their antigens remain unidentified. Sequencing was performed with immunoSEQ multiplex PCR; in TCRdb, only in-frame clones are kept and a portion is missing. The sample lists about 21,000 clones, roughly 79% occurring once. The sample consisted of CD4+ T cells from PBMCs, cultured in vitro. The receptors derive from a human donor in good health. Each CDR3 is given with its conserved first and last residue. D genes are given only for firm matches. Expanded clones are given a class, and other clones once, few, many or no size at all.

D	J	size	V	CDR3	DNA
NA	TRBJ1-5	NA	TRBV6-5	CASSYPQGKGNQPQHF	TGTGCCAGCAGTTACCCTCAGGGGAAGGGCAATCAGCCCCAGCATTTT
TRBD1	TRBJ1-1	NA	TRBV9	CASSPTGGSNTEAFF	TGTGCCAGCAGCCCCACAGGGGGTTCGAACACTGAAGCTTTCTTT
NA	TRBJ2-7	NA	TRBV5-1	CASSFLIQSRNSYEQYF	TGCGCCAGCAGCTTCTTAATTCAGAGTAGGAACTCCTACGAGCAGTACTTC
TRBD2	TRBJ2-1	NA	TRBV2	CASTEVGTSGITVGEQFF	TGTGCCAGCACAGAGGTTGGGACTAGCGGGATAACGGTTGGTGAGCAGTTCTTC
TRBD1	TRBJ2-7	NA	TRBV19	CASSTTGGRHYEQYF	TGTGCCAGTAGTACAACAGGGGGCCGACACTACGAGCAGTACTTC
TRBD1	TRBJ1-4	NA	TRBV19	CASRPRGQGQANEKLFF	TGTGCCAGCAGACCACGTGGACAGGGGCAGGCTAATGAAAAACTGTTTTTT
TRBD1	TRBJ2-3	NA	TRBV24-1	CATSRQGADTQYF	TGTGCCACCAGTCGACAGGGGGCTGATACGCAGTATTTT
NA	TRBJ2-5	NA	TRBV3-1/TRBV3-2	CASSLSLARSETQYF	TGTGCCAGCAGCCTTAGCCTAGCGAGGTCAGAGACCCAGTACTTC
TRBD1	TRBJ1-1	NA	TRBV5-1	CASSPTGGYTEAFF	TGCGCCAGCAGCCCGACAGGGGGCTACACTGAAGCTTTCTTT
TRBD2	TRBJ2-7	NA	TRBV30	CAWGGESYEQYF	TGTGCCTGGGGGGGGGAATCTTACGAGCAGTACTTC
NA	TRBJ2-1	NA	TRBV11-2	CASSPRLSDKLYNEQFF	TGTGCCAGCAGCCCGCGGTTGTCGGACAAACTTTACAATGAGCAGTTCTTC
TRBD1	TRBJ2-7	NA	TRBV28	CASSLGTVEQYF	TGTGCCAGCAGTCTCGGGACAGTCGAGCAGTACTTC
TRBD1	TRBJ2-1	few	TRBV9	CASSVGAGQGTYNEQFF	TGTGCCAGCAGCGTAGGGGCGGGACAGGGGACCTACAATGAGCAGTTCTTC
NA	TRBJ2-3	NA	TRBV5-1	CASSFRDTDTQYF	TGCGCCAGCAGCTTTCGGGATACAGATACGCAGTATTTT
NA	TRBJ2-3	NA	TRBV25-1	CASSERLGGGDTQYF	TGTGCCAGCAGTGAACGACTAGGAGGAGGGGATACGCAGTATTTT
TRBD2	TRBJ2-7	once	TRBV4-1	CASSQVASGNYEQYF	TGCGCCAGCAGCCAAGTGGCTAGCGGGAATTACGAGCAGTACTTC
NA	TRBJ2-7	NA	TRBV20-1	CSASSGIPYEQYF	TGCAGTGCTAGTTCAGGGATCCCCTACGAGCAGTACTTC
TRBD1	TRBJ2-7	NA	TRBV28	CASRAGTGIYEQYF	TGTGCCAGCAGGGCCGGGACAGGTATTTACGAGCAGTACTTC
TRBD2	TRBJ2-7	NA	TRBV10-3	CASLEGLADYEQYF	TGTGCCTCGCTGGAGGGACTAGCGGACTACGAGCAGTACTTC
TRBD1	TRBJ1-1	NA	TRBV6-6	CASSSAPGQGDTEAFF	TGTGCCAGCAGCAGCGCGCCGGGACAGGGGGACACTGAAGCTTTCTTT
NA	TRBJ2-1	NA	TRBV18	CASSPSNRDIQQFF	TGTGCCAGCTCACCGTCAAACCGGGACATACAGCAGTTCTTC
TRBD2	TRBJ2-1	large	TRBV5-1	CASKGGGRALNEQFF	TGCGCCAGCAAAGGGGGCGGGAGGGCCCTCAATGAGCAGTTCTTC
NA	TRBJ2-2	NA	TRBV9	CASSQRGSTGELFF	TGTGCCAGCAGCCAGAGGGGGTCCACCGGGGAGCTGTTTTTT
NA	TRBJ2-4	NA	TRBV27	CASSSPGQGVGIQYF	TGTGCCAGCAGTTCCCCCGGGCAGGGTGTGGGCATTCAGTACTTC
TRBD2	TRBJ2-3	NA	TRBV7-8	CASSLAPSGRADTQYF	TGTGCCAGCAGCTTAGCGCCTAGCGGGAGGGCAGATACGCAGTATTTT
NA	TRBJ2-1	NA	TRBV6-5	CASSLSRVAHNEQFF	TGTGCCAGCAGTCTTTCACGGGTAGCACACAATGAGCAGTTCTTC
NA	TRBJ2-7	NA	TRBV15	CATSTDSSYEQYF	TGTGCCACCAGTACGGACAGTTCCTACGAGCAGTACTTC